Presented here are 14 T cell receptor beta chains from one specimen sequenced in a study of shared clonotypes between healthy human individuals (dated by TCRdb to the early 2020s). The receptor library was made with the immunoSEQ multiplex PCR assay. TCRdb's version of the immuneACCESS table is confined to in-frame rearrangements and falls short of the full clone set. An unresolved V gene accounts for under half of the shortfall where checked; the remainder is of unknown origin. For this sample there are roughly 1,000,000 clones; approximately 80% appear just once. Approximately 0.5% of the sample is in the top ten clones. Sample: memory CD4+ T cells from PBMCs. The cell subset or site label on this specimen signifies: CD45RA-negative fraction. The source of these receptors is a man aged 18-30 years in good health. Some clones in this sample may be carry-over from other donors' samples.

This chain joins TRBV11-2 and TRBJ1-1; 7 positions agree with TRBD1. This CDR3 has 12 residues. J was trimmed by 7 bases and V by 4 bases; bases with no gene match: 3. Germline CDR1 reads SGHAT; CDR2 reads FQNNGV. This CDR3 reads CASSSRQGEAFF. CDR3 nucleotides: TGTGCCAGCAGCTCGCGACAGGGTGAAGCTTTCTTT.

The chain recombines TRBV11-1 with TRBJ1-2; no firm D call. Germline CDR1 reads SGHAT; CDR2 reads FQDESV (reference sequence). CDR3 size: 13 residues. V gave up 5 bases and J gave up 1 base, with 8 bases separating them. The CDR3 reads CASSHQNNYGYTF. The DNA for the CDR3 is TGTGCCAGCAGCCATCAGAATAACTATGGCTACACCTTC. Drawing the rest from reference TRBV11-1 and TRBJ1-2, the complete variable domain is EAEVAQSPRYKITEKSQAVAFWCDPISGHATLYWYRQILGQGPELLVQFQDESVVDDSQLPKDRFSAERLKGVDSTLKIQPAELGDSAMYLCASSHQNNYGYTFGSGTRLTVV.

The rearrangement links TRBV21-1 to TRBJ2-6; the table's D call TRBD1 went unverified against the DNA. TRBV21-1 is a known pseudogene. The CDR3 runs to 18 residues. CDR3 amino acids: CASSKAHSRPSGANVLTF. The CDR3 nucleotides read TGTGCCAGCAGCAAAGCGCACAGCCGCCCTTCTGGGGCCAACGTCCTGACTTTC.

CDR3 nucleotides: TGTGCCAGCAGCCGACCGGGACTTAGGAACACTGAAGCTTTCTTT. It yields the protein CASSRPGLRNTEAFF. The chain employs TRBV6-6 and TRBJ1-1, with D tentatively TRBD1 (5 bases). The length of the CDR3 is 15 residues. Trimming removed 6 bases at V and 1 base at J, with 15 bases between. Per germline, CDR1 MNHNY and CDR2 SVGAGI (reference sequence).

This chain links TRBV18 with TRBJ2-5; tentatively, D is TRBD1 or TRBD2 (5 bases each). V lost 6 bases to trimming and J lost 3 bases, with 23 bases between them. From germline, CDR1 is KGHSH and CDR2 LQKENI. The CDR3 is 17 amino acids. DNA for the CDR3: TGTGCCAGCTCCATTGCCTCGGGCAAAGTGGGGGAAGAGACCCAGTACTTC. Its protein is CASSIASGKVGEETQYF.

The chain uses TRBV6-1 and TRBJ1-1; possible D gene TRBD1, 5 bases. The CDR3 extends over 15 amino acids. V lost 6 bases to trimming and J lost 0 bases, with 14 bases between them. Per germline, CDR1 MNHNS and CDR2 SASEGT. The CDR3 sequence is CASRGQLDMNTEAFF. The CDR3 DNA reads TGTGCCAGCAGGGGGCAGCTTGACATGAACACTGAAGCTTTCTTT.

This rearrangement joins TRBV5-1 to TRBJ2-3, with D perhaps matching TRBD2 (6 bases). The V and J ends lost 5 bases and 0 bases respectively, with 13 bases between them. Germline V gene sequence: CDR1 SGHRS, CDR2 YFSETQ. This CDR3 contains 15 residues. The CDR3 nucleotides read TGCGCCAGCAGTTCCTCGGGGGTTAGCACAGATACGCAGTATTTT. Its protein is CASSSSGVSTDTQYF.

This chain uses TRBV18 with TRBJ2-2, with 10 bases fitting TRBD1. The germline V gene encodes CDR1 KGHSH and CDR2 LQKENI. V trimming: 3 bases; J trimming: 4 bases; junction bases outside the gene matches: 2. The CDR3 spans 15 residues. The CDR3 DNA reads TGTGCCAGCTCACCGGGGGACAGGGGCACCGGGGAGCTGTTTTTT. It is translated as CASSPGDRGTGELFF.

V usage is TRBV6-1 and J usage is TRBJ2-2, with unresolved D. Germline loops: CDR1 MNHNS, CDR2 SASEGT. Between the trimmed V and J ends, which lost 8 bases and 0 bases, there was a span of 7 bases. CDR3 length: 13 residues. As DNA, the CDR3 is TGTGCCAGCGCCAGGACGAACACCGGGGAGCTGTTTTTT. Its protein product is CASARTNTGELFF.

This chain uses TRBV30 with TRBJ2-2; D is perhaps TRBD2 (6 bases). The V and J ends lost 0 bases and 6 bases respectively, with 17 bases between them. Germline loops: CDR1 GTSNPN, CDR2 SVGIG (reference sequence). The CDR3 sequence is 16 residues long. CDR3 sequence: CAWSVRGPGVAGELFF. The CDR3 DNA is TGTGCCTGGAGTGTACGTGGCCCGGGGGTCGCCGGGGAGCTGTTTTTT.

The CDR3 DNA reads TGTGCCAGCAGCCCACTAGATGGCACTGAAGCTTTCTTT. Translated, it gives CASSPLDGTEAFF. This chain joins TRBV5-4 and TRBJ1-1; no clear D gene. Germline V gene data show CDR1 as SGHNT and CDR2 as YYREEE (reference sequence). The length of the CDR3 is 13 residues. The ends were cut back, 4 bases at V and 4 bases at J, with 11 bases in the middle.

The chain has TRBV4-2 and TRBJ1-5; possible D gene TRBD1, 5 bases. Trimming removed 0 bases from V and 6 bases from J, with 12 bases in between. Germline V CDR1 and CDR2: LGHNA, YNFKEQ. The length of the CDR3 is 15 residues. The CDR3 is CASSQDYGGTQPQHF. CDR3 nucleotide sequence: TGTGCCAGCAGCCAAGATTACGGTGGGACTCAGCCCCAGCATTTT.

The chain couples TRBV4-2 to TRBJ1-2; D remains ambiguous. V gave up 3 bases and J gave up 0 bases, with 11 bases separating them. This CDR3 has 15 residues. Germline V gene sequence: CDR1 LGHNA, CDR2 YNFKEQ. The CDR3, as DNA: TGTGCCAGCAGCCAGCCCGATTTTACTAACTATGGCTACACCTTC. Its translation is CASSQPDFTNYGYTF.

This clone was seen repeatedly, ten times or more. The chain couples TRBV6-5 to TRBJ2-2; unclear D gene. The CDR3 is made up of 12 amino acids. Trimming pared 6 bases from V and 5 bases from J, leaving 7 bases between. The germline V gene has CDR1 MNHEY and CDR2 SVGAGI. The CDR3 region is CASRASTGELFF. CDR3 nucleotides: TGTGCCAGCAGGGCAAGTACCGGGGAGCTGTTTTTT.